These 12 T cell receptor beta chains were sequenced from one sample in a study of CD8 T cells in ankylosing spondylitis. Broader study findings: Typical of ankylosing spondylitis blood, it appeared, was a TCR beta motif of fewer than ten highly homologous variants.

Their target antigens are unknown. TCRdb fed the 5' RACE reads into MiXCR, producing one record per CDR3 protein. Of about 540,000 distinct CDR3 sequences in the sample, about 13% are singletons; the top ten hold approximately 7%. What was sequenced was blood, either unsorted or a sorted T cell fraction (not recorded which). All receptors come from a male donor with ankylosing spondylitis.

This clonotype came up a few times. J is TRBJ2-1 and V is TRBV6-4; D uncertain. The CDR3 extends over 15 amino acids. Germline CDR1 is MRHNA and CDR2 is SNTAGT. The V gene lost 2 bases and the J gene lost 6 bases, with 14 bases spanning the gap. CDR3 sequence: CASSDGAAVPNEQFF. The DNA for the CDR3 is TGTGCCAGCAGTGACGGTGCGGCAGTCCCCAATGAGCAGTTCTTC.

Details on this clonotype: This may come from a read error, since a much larger clone is one base off. V is TRBV20-1 and J is TRBJ2-1; 13 bases map to TRBD2. The CDR3 extends over 17 amino acids. Germline V CDR1 and CDR2: DFQATT, SNEGSKA (reference sequence). The CDR3 DNA follows: TGCTGTGCTAGGACTAGCGGGGGCACGAGCTCCTACAATGAGCAGTTCTTC. Translation gives CCARTSGGTSSYNEQFF.

The chain links TRBV25-1 to TRBJ2-1, with 9 bases that match TRBD2. The CDR3 spans 16 residues. The germline V gene has CDR1 MGHDK and CDR2 SYGVNS. The J segment lost 5 bases and the V segment lost 2 bases, leaving 7 bases of the junction unmatched. For the CDR3, the DNA is TGTGCCAGCAGTGAACACACTAGCGGGCCCAACAATGAGCAGTTCTTC. Amino acids: CASSEHTSGPNNEQFF. Filled out from reference TRBV25-1 and TRBJ2-1, the complete variable domain reads EADIYQTPRYLVIGTGKKITLECSQTMGHDKMYWYQQDPGMELHLIHYSYGVNSTEKGDLSSESTVSRIRTEHFPLTLESARPSHTSQYLCASSEHTSGPNNEQFFGPGTRLTVL.

The V call is TRBV7-9, the J call TRBJ2-7; 13 bases match TRBD2. The CDR3 contains 15 residues. Germline assignment: CDR1 SEHNR and CDR2 FQNEAQ (reference sequence). Germline trimming cut 5 bases from V and 5 bases from J; bases unmatched to any gene: 6. CDR3 sequence (DNA): TGTGCCAGCAGCCGGACTAGCGGGAGAGGGGACGAGCAGTACTTC. This sequence encodes CASSRTSGRGDEQYF.

The J gene is TRBJ2-3, the V gene TRBV20-1, with 7 nucleotides matching TRBD2. CDR1 is DFQATT, CDR2 SNEGSKA, per germline (reference sequence). Unmatched junction bases numbered 5, after V lost 6 bases and J lost 2 bases. The CDR3 extends over 13 amino acids. As DNA, the CDR3 is TGCAGTGCACCGACTAGCTACACAGATACGCAGTATTTT. Protein product: CSAPTSYTDTQYF.

This clonotype appeared a few times. This sequence joins TRBV7-2 and TRBJ2-7, with a tentative D call TRBD2 (6 bases). This CDR3 contains 14 residues. V dropped 7 bases and J dropped 3 bases, with 16 bases sitting between them. Per germline, CDR1 SGHTA and CDR2 FQGNSA. CDR3 nucleotides: TGTGCCAGCACCTTTATCGGGAGAGGCTACGAGCAGTACTTC. It codes for CASTFIGRGYEQYF. The variable domain in full, completed from reference TRBV7-2 and TRBJ2-7, reads GAGVSQSPSNKVTEKGKDVELRCDPISGHTALYWYRQSLGQGLEFLIYFQGNSAPDKSGLPSDRFSAERTGGSVSTLTIQRTQQEDSAVYLCASTFIGRGYEQYFGPGTRLTVT.

The genes are TRBV3-1 and TRBJ2-2; 9 positions match TRBD2. CDR3 length: 18 residues. V shed 3 bases and J 4 bases; nucleotides not matched to a gene: 12. Germline loops: CDR1 LGHDT, CDR2 YNNKEL (reference sequence). CDR3 residues: CASSHRRGAGGSTGELFF. In nucleotides, the CDR3 is TGTGCCAGCAGCCACCGAAGGGGAGCGGGAGGATCCACCGGGGAGCTGTTTTTT.

V is TRBV7-2 and J is TRBJ2-1; TRBD2 might be the D (5 bases). Trimming stripped 5 bases from V and 4 bases from J, with 15 bases between. Germline V gene sequence: CDR1 SGHTA, CDR2 FQGNSA. The CDR3 length is 15 residues. The CDR3 spells CASSSGGPEYNEQFF. DNA of the CDR3: TGTGCCAGCAGCAGCGGAGGACCCGAATACAATGAGCAGTTCTTC.

The chain recombines TRBV6-1 with TRBJ1-5; the match to TRBD1 covers 7 bases. The V gene's germline CDR1 is MNHNS and CDR2 SASEGT. V was pared by 5 bases and J by 9 bases, with 13 bases of the junction left unmatched. This CDR3 is built from 15 residues. DNA of the CDR3: TGTGCCAGCAGTCTCCGGGACAGCCCATCGGGGCCCCAGCATTTT. Its translation is CASSLRDSPSGPQHF.

This clonotype turned up a few times. The J gene is TRBJ1-5, the V gene TRBV7-2; a possible D gene is TRBD1 (6 bases). The germline V gene encodes CDR1 SGHTA and CDR2 FQGNSA. Trimming stripped 0 bases from V and 7 bases from J, with 13 bases between. This CDR3 contains 15 residues. CDR3 region: CASSLAGAGVQPQHF. The CDR3 nucleotides read TGTGCCAGCAGCTTAGCGGGGGCAGGGGTCCAGCCCCAGCATTTT.

This chain connects TRBV28 to TRBJ1-3, with D tentatively TRBD1 (6 bases). CDR3 length: 13 residues. Trimming took 7 bases from V and 3 from J, leaving 10 bases between them. The V gene's germline CDR1 is MDHEN and CDR2 SYDVKM. The CDR3 coding sequence is TGTGCCAGCAACACAGGGTATGGAAACACCATATATTTT. Translating gives CASNTGYGNTIYF.

This clonotype was counted at least ten times. The rearrangement links TRBV20-1 to TRBJ2-1; 10 bases are shared with TRBD2. This CDR3 is 15 amino acids long. Trimming removed 5 bases from V and 1 base from J; junction bases left unmatched: 5. Looked up from germline, CDR1 is DFQATT and CDR2 is SNEGSKA (reference sequence). This CDR3 reads CSAGAGGKSYNEQFF. The CDR3 DNA is TGCAGTGCTGGAGCGGGAGGGAAGTCCTACAATGAGCAGTTCTTC.